The rows below give T cell receptor beta chains drawn from one sample of a study of tumor-infiltrating lymphocytes in primary liver carcinoma. One entry per CDR3 protein, called by TCRdb with MiXCR from the multiplex PCR reads. The sample carries roughly 180,000 distinct CDR3 sequences, about 60% recorded once. The source material was peripheral blood. The receptors originated from a man aged 35-49 years with primary liver carcinoma and hepatitis B virus infection. The CDR3 runs from the conserved cysteine through the conserved F or W. A D gene is named only where the DNA matches it firmly. Clone sizes are given selectively: once, few, many, or a class where the clone is expanded.

d_call	clone_size	v_call	j_call	cdr3_length	cdr3_aa	cdr3_nt
TRBD2	many	TRBV11-2	TRBJ2-1	14	CASTRTSGKDEQFF	TGTGCCAGCACCCGGACTAGCGGGAAAGATGAGCAGTTCTTC
.	.	TRBV11-1	TRBJ1-1	14	CAGSFRTAGTEAFF	TGTGCCGGCAGCTTCCGGACGGCGGGCACTGAGGCTTTCTTT
TRBD1	.	TRBV12-3/TRBV12-4	TRBJ2-7	13	CASSFSGGSEQYF	TGTGCCAGCAGTTTTTCAGGGGGTAGTGAGCAGTACTTC
.	.	TRBV12-3/TRBV12-4	TRBJ2-3	14	CASSSTGSTDKQYF	TGTGCCAGCAGTTCGACAGGAAGCACAGATAAGCAGTATTTT
.	few	TRBV4-1	TRBJ2-7	15	CASSQGLASSYEQYF	TGCGCCAGCAGCCAAGGTCTAGCTAGCTCCTACGAGCAGTACTTC
.	many	TRBV11-2	TRBJ1-1	14	CASSIRTSNTEAFF	TGTGCCAGCAGCATACGGACATCGAACACTGAAGCTTTCTTT
TRBD2	few	TRBV7-8	TRBJ2-7	17	CASSLRRLAGPSYEQYF	TGTGCCAGCAGCCTAAGGCGGCTAGCGGGTCCCTCCTACGAGCAGTACTTC
TRBD2	.	TRBV7-8	TRBJ2-7	15	CASSSPAGGVYEQYF	TGTGCCAGCAGCTCCCCAGCGGGAGGGGTCTACGAACAGTACTTC
TRBD1	.	TRBV11-2	TRBJ2-1	15	CASSLIACGQVEQFF	TGTGCCAGCAGCTTAATAGCGTGCGGACAGGTCGAGCAGTTCTTC
.	.	TRBV11-2	TRBJ2-3	13	CASSCGLTDTQYF	TGTGCCAGCAGCTGCGGGCTCACAGATACGCAGTATTTT
.	.	TRBV11-2	TRBJ2-1	16	CASSLVAKTRGGEQFF	TGTGCCAGCAGCTTAGTGGCAAAGACCCGGGGTGGTGAGCAGTTCTTC
.	.	TRBV12-3/TRBV12-4	TRBJ1-6	16	CASSFSGQGNNSPLHF	TGTGCCAGCAGTTTCAGTGGGCAGGGGAATAATTCACCCCTCCACTTT